This passage covers 13 T cell receptor beta chains from one sample sequenced in a study of blood T cell repertoires in COVID-19. Produced via immunoSEQ multiplex PCR; TCRdb's table is partial and in-frame only. The data contain approximately 250,000 clones, about nine tenths of them singletons. The sequencing input was PBMCs or T cells enriched from blood (not recorded which). The receptors stem from a woman in her 30s with acute COVID-19.

The genes are TRBV15 and TRBJ2-7; 8 bases line up with TRBD2. J lost 0 bases, V lost 4 bases, and 8 bases had no gene match. Germline CDR1 reads LNHNV; CDR2 reads YYDKDF (reference sequence). CDR3 length: 16 amino acids. Here the CDR3 reads CATSTLGLESSYEQYF. For the CDR3, the DNA is TGTGCCACCAGCACTTTGGGACTAGAAAGCTCCTACGAGCAGTACTTC.

This chain links TRBV7-8 with TRBJ2-7; 9 bases agree with TRBD1. This CDR3 comprises 17 residues. After removal of 3 bases from V and 6 bases from J, the junction contained 15 bases not matched to a gene. Germline loops: CDR1 SGHVS, CDR2 FQNEAQ. CDR3 DNA sequence: TGTGCCAGCAGCTTGGCGGGTTCGGGACAGGGTAAAATCGAGCAGTACTTC. Amino acid sequence: CASSLAGSGQGKIEQYF.

This chain links TRBV19 with TRBJ2-2; D is perhaps TRBD2 (6 bases). V was clipped by 6 bases and J by 1 base, with 9 bases between them. The CDR3 totals 14 residues. In germline, CDR1 is LNHDA, CDR2 SQIVND (reference sequence). The CDR3 DNA reads TGTGCCAGTAGGGGGGGATTGAACACCGGGGAGCTGTTTTTT. It translates to CASRGGLNTGELFF.

On this clone itself: A single base separates this from a much larger clone, so it may be a read error. The chain uses TRBV2 and TRBJ2-2; the D gene is possibly TRBD1 (5 bases). Deletions cut 3 bases from V and 1 base from J, with 6 bases between. This CDR3 has 14 amino acids. CDR1 SNHLY and CDR2 FYNNEI come from the germline V gene. The CDR3: CASSDRVNTGELFF. The CDR3 DNA sequence: TGTGCCAGCAGTGACAGGGTGAACACCGGGGAGCTGTTTTTT.

This clone was detected a few times. The chain employs TRBV7-9 and TRBJ2-2; 9 nucleotides line up with TRBD1. Germline V CDR1 and CDR2: SEHNR, FQNEAQ (reference sequence). Losses at the gene ends were 4 bases for V and 6 bases for J; bases not matched to a gene: 6. The CDR3 spans 15 residues. Here the CDR3 DNA reads TGTGCCAGCAGCTCGACAGGGGGGACACCCGGGGAGCTGTTTTTT. It codes for CASSSTGGTPGELFF. The whole variable domain, remainder taken from reference TRBV7-9 and TRBJ2-2, is DTGVSQNPRHKITKRGQNVTFRCDPISEHNRLYWYRQTLGQGPEFLTYFQNEAQLEKSRLLSDRFSAERPKGSFSTLEIQRTEQGDSAMYLCASSSTGGTPGELFFGEGSRLTVL.

The V call is TRBV30, the J call TRBJ2-3, with D possibly being TRBD1 (6 bases). This CDR3 region has 12 residues. V lost 0 bases, J lost 12 bases, and 13 bases lay in between. Germline loops: CDR1 GTSNPN, CDR2 SVGIG (reference sequence). The CDR3: CAWSVGGETQYF. The CDR3 DNA follows: TGTGCCTGGAGTGTTGGGGGCGAAACCCAGTATTTT. Combining the CDR3 with reference TRBV30 and TRBJ2-3 gives the whole variable domain SQTIHQWPATLVQPVGSPLSLECTVEGTSNPNLYWYRQAAGRGLQLLFYSVGIGQISSEVPQNLSASRPQDRQFILSSKKLLLSDSGFYLCAWSVGGETQYFGPGTRLTVL.

Written as DNA, the CDR3 is TGCGCCAGCAAGGGCCTAGAGGGGGAGCCAGATACGCAGTATTTT. It codes for CASKGLEGEPDTQYF. The chain combines TRBV4-1 with TRBJ2-3, with a tentative D call TRBD1 (6 bases). Between the trimmed V and J ends, which lost 7 bases and 4 bases, there was a span of 18 bases. CDR1 and CDR2 from the germline V gene are MGHRA and YSYEKL. There are 15 residues in the CDR3.

The chain joins TRBV10-2 to TRBJ2-7; TRBD1 agrees at 9 bases. The CDR3 runs to 14 residues. CDR1 WSHSY and CDR2 SAAADI come from the germline V gene. Trimming took 4 bases from V and 1 from J; bases not matched to a gene: 2. The CDR3 sequence: CASSVQGASYEQYF. The CDR3 nucleotides are TGCGCCAGCAGTGTACAGGGGGCGTCCTACGAGCAGTACTTC.

As regards this clone: The same CDR3 is also encoded by other DNA sequences in this sample. The chain uses TRBV24-1 and TRBJ2-7, with D possibly matching TRBD1 (6 bases). CDR3 length equals 13 residues. Trimming pared 1 base from V and 4 bases from J, leaving 7 bases between. Germline loops: CDR1 KGHDR, CDR2 SFDVKD. The CDR3 is CATSDLQGYEQYF. The DNA for the CDR3 is TGTGCCACCAGTGATTTACAGGGTTACGAGCAGTACTTC.

The chain joins TRBV5-1 to TRBJ2-7, with TRBD1 matching 7 bases. The germline V gene has CDR1 SGHRS and CDR2 YFSETQ. The V and J ends lost 5 bases and 5 bases, in that order; junction bases with no gene match: 4. The CDR3 sequence is 12 residues long. CDR3 amino acids: CASRQTGDEQYF. The CDR3 DNA sequence: TGCGCCAGCAGACAAACAGGGGACGAGCAGTACTTC. The complete variable domain, with remaining parts taken from reference TRBV5-1 and TRBJ2-7, reads KAGVTQTPRYLIKTRGQQVTLSCSPISGHRSVSWYQQTPGQGLQFLFEYFSETQRNKGNFPGRFSGRQFSNSRSEMNVSTLELGDSALYLCASRQTGDEQYFGPGTRLTVT.

CDR3 bases: TGTGCCAGCAGAGCCGGGACAGGGGGGCAGGGAAACACCATATATTTT. Protein product: CASRAGTGGQGNTIYF. V usage is TRBV5-5 and J usage is TRBJ1-3; 11 bases line up with TRBD1. The CDR3 loop spans 16 amino acids. With V trimmed by 5 bases and J by 4 bases, 8 bases remained unmatched. CDR1 is SGHKS, CDR2 YYEKEE, per germline (reference sequence). Full variable domain (rest looked up from reference TRBV5-5 and TRBJ1-3): DAGVTQSPTHLIKTRGQQVTLRCSPISGHKSVSWYQQVLGQGPQFIFQYYEKEERGRGNFPDRFSARQFPNYSSELNVNALLLGDSALYLCASRAGTGGQGNTIYFGEGSWLTVV.

The rearrangement uses TRBV10-3 and TRBJ1-1, with D hard to call. CDR1 is ENHRY and CDR2 is SYGVKD in the germline V gene. Trimming cost V 10 bases and J 1 base, with 16 bases left between them. CDR3 size: 14 residues. The CDR3: CATGGGLGNTEAFF. The CDR3 nucleotides read TGTGCCACTGGAGGAGGGCTGGGGAACACTGAAGCTTTCTTT.

CDR3 bases: TGTGCCAGCAGCAGAACAGGGAACACTGAAGCTTTCTTT. This sequence encodes CASSRTGNTEAFF. V and J are TRBV21-1 and TRBJ1-1; the table's D call TRBD1 went unverified against the DNA. TRBV21-1 has pseudogene status. The CDR3 runs 13 residues.